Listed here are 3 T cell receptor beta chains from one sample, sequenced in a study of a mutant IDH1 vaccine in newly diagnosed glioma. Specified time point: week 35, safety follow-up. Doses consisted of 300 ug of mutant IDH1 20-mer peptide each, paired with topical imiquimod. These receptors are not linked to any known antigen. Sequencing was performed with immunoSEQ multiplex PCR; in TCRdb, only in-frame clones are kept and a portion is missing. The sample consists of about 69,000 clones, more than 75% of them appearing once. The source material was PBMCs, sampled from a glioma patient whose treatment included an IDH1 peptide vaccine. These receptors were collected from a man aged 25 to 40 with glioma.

This CDR3 reads CATSRLQGGAREKLFF. Here the CDR3 DNA reads TGTGCCACCAGCAGACTACAGGGTGGTGCTCGTGAAAAACTGTTTTTT. This chain connects TRBV15 to TRBJ1-4; the D gene is possibly TRBD1 (6 bases). The CDR3 loop spans 16 amino acids. Germline V gene lookup returns CDR1 LNHNV and CDR2 YYDKDF (reference sequence). The V end lost 2 bases, the J end lost 7 bases, and 17 bases lay between the germline ends.

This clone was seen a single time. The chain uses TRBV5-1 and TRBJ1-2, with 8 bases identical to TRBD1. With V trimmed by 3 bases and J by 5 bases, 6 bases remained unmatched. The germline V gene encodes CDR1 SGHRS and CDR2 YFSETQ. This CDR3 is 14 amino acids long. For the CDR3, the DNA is TGCGCCAGCAGCTGGGGACAGGAAGGGTATGGCTACACCTTC. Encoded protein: CASSWGQEGYGYTF.

The DNA for the CDR3 is TGCAGCGCTTGGACAGGGCCCTCCTATGGCTACACCTTC. Its translation is CSAWTGPSYGYTF. The chain couples TRBV29-1 to TRBJ1-2; 8 nucleotides match TRBD1. Germline lookup yields CDR1 SQVTM and CDR2 ANQGSEA. The length of the CDR3 is 13 residues. Unmatched junction bases numbered 8, after V lost 7 bases and J lost 4 bases.